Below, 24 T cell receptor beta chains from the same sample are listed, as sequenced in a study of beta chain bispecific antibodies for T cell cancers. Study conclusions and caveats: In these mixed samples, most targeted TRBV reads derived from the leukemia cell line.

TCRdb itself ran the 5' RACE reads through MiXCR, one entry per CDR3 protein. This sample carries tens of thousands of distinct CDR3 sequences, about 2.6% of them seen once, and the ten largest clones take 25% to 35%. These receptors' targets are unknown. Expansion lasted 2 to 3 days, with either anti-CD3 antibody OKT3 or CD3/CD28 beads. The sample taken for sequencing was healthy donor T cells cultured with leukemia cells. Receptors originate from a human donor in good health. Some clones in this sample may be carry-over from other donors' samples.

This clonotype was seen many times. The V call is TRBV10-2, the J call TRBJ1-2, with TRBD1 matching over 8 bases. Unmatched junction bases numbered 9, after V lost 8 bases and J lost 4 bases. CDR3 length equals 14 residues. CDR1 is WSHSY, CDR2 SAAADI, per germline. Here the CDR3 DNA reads TGCGCCAGCGGCCCAGGGGACAGGTCCTATGGCTACACCTTC. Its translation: CASGPGDRSYGYTF.

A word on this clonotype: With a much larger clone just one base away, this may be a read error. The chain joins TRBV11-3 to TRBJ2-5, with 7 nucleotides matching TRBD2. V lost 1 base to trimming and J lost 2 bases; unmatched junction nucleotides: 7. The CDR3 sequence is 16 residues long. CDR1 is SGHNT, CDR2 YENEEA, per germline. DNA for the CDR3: TGTGCCAGCAGCTTAGTTCTAGCGGTGGGACAAGAGACCCAGTACTTC. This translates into CASSLVLAVGQETQYF.

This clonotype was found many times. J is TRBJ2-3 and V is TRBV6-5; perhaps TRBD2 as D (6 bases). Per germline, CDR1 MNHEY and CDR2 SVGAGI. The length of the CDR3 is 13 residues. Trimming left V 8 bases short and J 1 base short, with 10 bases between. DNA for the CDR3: TGTGCCAGCTGGACGGGGGGCACAGATACGCAGTATTTT. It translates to CASWTGGTDTQYF.

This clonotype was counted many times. As DNA, the CDR3 is TGTGCCAGCAGCTCCGTAGAGACCCAGTACTTC. Protein: CASSSVETQYF. The rearrangement uses TRBV7-8 and TRBJ2-5; D gene uncertain. This CDR3 has 11 residues. Trimming stripped 4 bases from V and 4 bases from J, with 4 bases between. Germline assignment: CDR1 SGHVS and CDR2 FQNEAQ.

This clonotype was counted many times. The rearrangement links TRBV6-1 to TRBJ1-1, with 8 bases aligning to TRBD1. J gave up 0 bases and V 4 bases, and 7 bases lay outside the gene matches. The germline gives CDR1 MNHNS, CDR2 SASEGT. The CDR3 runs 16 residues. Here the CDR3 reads CASSVRQGMMNTEAFF. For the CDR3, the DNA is TGTGCCAGCAGTGTTCGACAGGGGATGATGAACACTGAAGCTTTCTTT.

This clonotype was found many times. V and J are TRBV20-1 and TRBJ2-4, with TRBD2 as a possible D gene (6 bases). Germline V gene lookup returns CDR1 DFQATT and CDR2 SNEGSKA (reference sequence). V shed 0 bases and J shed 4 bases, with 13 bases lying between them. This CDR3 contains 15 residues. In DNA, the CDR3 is TGCAGTGCTAGAGACCCAGGAGGGGCTAAAAACATTCAGTACTTC. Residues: CSARDPGGAKNIQYF.

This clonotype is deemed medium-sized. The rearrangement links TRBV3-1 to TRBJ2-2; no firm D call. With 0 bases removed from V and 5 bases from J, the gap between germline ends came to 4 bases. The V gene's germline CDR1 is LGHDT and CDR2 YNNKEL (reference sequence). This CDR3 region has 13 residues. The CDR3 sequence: CASSQDETGELFF. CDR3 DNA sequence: TGTGCCAGCAGCCAAGATGAGACCGGGGAGCTGTTTTTT.

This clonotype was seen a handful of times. CDR3 DNA: TGTGCCAGCAGTTTAAGGTCCCTCGTTTTTGGGGACGAGCAGTACTTC. Protein sequence: CASSLRSLVFGDEQYF. The J gene is TRBJ2-7, the V gene TRBV28; no clear D. V was pared by 2 bases and J by 5 bases, with 19 bases between. Germline-derived CDR1 and CDR2 are MDHEN and SYDVKM. The CDR3 is made up of 16 amino acids.

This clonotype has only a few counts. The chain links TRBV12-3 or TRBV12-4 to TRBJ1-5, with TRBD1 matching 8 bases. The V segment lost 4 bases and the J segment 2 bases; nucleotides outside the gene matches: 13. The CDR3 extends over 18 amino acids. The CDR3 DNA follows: TGTGCCAGCAGTTCTGAGACAGGGGACGGGAAAGGCAATCAGCCCCAGCATTTT. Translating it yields CASSSETGDGKGNQPQHF.

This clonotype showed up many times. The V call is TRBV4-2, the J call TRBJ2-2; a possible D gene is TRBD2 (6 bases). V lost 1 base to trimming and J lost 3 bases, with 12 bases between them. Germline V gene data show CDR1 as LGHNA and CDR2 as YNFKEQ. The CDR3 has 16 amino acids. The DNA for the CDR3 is TGTGCCAGCAGCCAAGCGGAGGGGCCGGACACCGGGGAGCTGTTTTTT. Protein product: CASSQAEGPDTGELFF.

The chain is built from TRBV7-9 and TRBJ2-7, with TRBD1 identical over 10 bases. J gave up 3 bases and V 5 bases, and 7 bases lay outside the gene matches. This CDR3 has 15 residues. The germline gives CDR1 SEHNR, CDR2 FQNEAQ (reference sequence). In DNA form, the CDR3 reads TGTGCCAGCAGCCGCGCCGGGACAGGGGTCTACGAGCAGTACTTC. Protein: CASSRAGTGVYEQYF.

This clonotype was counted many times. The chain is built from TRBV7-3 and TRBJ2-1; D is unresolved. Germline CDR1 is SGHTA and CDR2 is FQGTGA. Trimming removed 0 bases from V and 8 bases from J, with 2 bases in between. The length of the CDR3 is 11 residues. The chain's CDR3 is CASSLTDEQFF. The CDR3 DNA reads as TGTGCCAGCAGCTTAACGGATGAGCAGTTCTTC.

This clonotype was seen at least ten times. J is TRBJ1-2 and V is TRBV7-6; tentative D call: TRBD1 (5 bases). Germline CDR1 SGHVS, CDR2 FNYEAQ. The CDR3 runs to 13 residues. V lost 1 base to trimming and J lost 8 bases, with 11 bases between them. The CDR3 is CASSLGPSGGYTF. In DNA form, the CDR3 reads TGTGCCAGCAGCTTAGGGCCCTCAGGGGGCTACACCTTC.

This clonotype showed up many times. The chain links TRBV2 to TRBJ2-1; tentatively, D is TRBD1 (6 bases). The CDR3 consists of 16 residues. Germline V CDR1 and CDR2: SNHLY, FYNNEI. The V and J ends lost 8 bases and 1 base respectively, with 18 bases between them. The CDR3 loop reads CASGRGRVISYNEQFF. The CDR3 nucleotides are TGTGCCAGCGGCAGGGGTCGCGTTATATCCTACAATGAGCAGTTCTTC.

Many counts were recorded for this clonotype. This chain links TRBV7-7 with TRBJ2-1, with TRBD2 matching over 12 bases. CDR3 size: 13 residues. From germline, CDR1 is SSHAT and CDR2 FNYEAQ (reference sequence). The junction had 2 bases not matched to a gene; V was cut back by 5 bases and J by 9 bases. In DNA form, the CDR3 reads TGTGCCAGCAGCCCGACTAGCGGGGGTGAGCAGTTCTTC. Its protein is CASSPTSGGEQFF.

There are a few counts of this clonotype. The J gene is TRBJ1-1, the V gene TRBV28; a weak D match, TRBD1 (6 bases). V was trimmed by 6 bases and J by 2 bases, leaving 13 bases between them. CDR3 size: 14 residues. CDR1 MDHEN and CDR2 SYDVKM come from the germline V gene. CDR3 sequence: CASSLQGSNTEAFF. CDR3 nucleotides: TGTGCCAGCAGCTTACAGGGATCCAACACTGAAGCTTTCTTT.

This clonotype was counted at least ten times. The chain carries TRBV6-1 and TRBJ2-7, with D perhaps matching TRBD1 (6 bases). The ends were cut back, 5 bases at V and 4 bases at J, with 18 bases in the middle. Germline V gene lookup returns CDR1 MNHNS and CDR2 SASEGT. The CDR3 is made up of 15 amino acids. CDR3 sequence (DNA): TGTGCCAGCAGTCTTGAGGCAGGGGAATTTTACGAGCAGTACTTC. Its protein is CASSLEAGEFYEQYF.

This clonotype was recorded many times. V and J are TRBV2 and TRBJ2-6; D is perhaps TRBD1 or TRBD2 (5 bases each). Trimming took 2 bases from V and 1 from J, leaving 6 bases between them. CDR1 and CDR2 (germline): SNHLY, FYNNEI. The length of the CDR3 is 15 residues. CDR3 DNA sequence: TGTGCCAGCAGTGAATGGGGGTCTGGGGCCAACGTCCTGACTTTC. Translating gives CASSEWGSGANVLTF.

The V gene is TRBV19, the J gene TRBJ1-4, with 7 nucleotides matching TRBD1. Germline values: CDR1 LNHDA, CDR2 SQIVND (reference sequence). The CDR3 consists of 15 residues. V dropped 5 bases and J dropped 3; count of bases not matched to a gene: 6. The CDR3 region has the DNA TGTGCCAGTAGTCCCGACAGGGCGGCTAATGAAAAACTGTTTTTT. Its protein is CASSPDRAANEKLFF.

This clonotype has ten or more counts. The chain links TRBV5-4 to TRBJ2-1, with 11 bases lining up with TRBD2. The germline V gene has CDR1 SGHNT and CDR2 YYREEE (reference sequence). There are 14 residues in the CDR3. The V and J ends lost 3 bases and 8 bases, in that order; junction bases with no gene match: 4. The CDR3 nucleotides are TGTGCCAGCAGCTCCGGGACTAGCGGCTATGAGCAGTTCTTC. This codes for CASSSGTSGYEQFF.

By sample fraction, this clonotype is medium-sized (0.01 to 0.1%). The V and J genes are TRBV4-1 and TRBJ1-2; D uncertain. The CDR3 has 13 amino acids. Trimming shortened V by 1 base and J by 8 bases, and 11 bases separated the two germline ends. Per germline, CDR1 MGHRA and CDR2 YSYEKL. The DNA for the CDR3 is TGCGCCAGCAGCCAAGCGGTAGGAGGGGGCTACACCTTC. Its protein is CASSQAVGGGYTF.

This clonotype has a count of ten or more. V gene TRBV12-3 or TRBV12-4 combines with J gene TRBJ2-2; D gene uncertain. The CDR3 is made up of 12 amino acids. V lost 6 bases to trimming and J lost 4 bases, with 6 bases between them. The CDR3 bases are TGTGCCAGCAGCTTTCTCACCGGGGAGCTGTTTTTT. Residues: CASSFLTGELFF.

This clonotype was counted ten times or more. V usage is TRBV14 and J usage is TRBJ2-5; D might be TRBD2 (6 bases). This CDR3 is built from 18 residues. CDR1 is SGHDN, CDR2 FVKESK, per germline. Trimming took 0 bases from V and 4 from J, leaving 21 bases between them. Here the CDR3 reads CASSQEAAGYLAGETQYF. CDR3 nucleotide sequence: TGTGCCAGCAGCCAAGAGGCCGCGGGGTATCTCGCGGGAGAGACCCAGTACTTC.

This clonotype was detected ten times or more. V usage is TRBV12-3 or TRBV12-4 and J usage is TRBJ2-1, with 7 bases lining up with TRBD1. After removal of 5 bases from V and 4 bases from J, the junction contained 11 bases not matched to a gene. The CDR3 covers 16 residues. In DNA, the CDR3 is TGTGCCAGCAGTCCCCGGACAGGTTTGGCATACAATGAGCAGTTCTTC. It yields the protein CASSPRTGLAYNEQFF.